This T cell receptor beta chain was identified in a study of regulatory T cells in long-lasting Graves disease. Time point meaning: newly diagnosed GD, antithyroid drugs for less than 3 months. TCR sequences were obtained from RNA taken from PBMCs. Both iRepertoire HTBI primers and Arm-PCR of CDR3 regions were used to build the TCR beta libraries. TCRdb passed the multiplex PCR reads through MiXCR, listing each CDR3 protein once. Seen here are approximately 230,000 distinct CDR3 sequences, around 17% observed once, and the top ten hold roughly a fifth. This clonotype was found many times. The CDR3 spans 12 residues. V was shortened by 9 bases and J by 4 bases, with 12 bases between the two germline ends. Germline V CDR1 and CDR2: SGHVS, FQNEAQ.

The chain recombines TRBV7-8 with TRBJ1-1; D unresolved. The TCR sequence derives from a female donor with Graves disease. Specimen: peripheral blood mononuclear cells (PBMCs), collected at new diagnosis, from a patient treated with antithyroid drugs. Here the CDR3 reads CASRTPATEAFF. Written as DNA, the CDR3 is TGTGCCAGTAGGACGCCGGCCACTGAAGCTTTCTTT.